A single sample is the source of the 31 T cell receptor beta chains below, sequenced in a study of shared clonotypes between healthy human individuals (dated by TCRdb to the early 2020s). CD8 naive samples were CD45RO-negative cells positively selected for CCR7, giving a CD45RA+CCR7+ population that excluded TemRA cells. The method was the immunoSEQ multiplex PCR assay. TCRdb took over this immuneACCESS table, retaining in-frame rearrangements with V and J assigned. Such tables are incomplete; in checked studies, under half of the missing clones stem from an unresolved V gene, and the remainder is unexplained. This sample has about 600,000 clones in its table, and 95% to 98% of those were observed once. The top ten clonotypes cover 0.3% of the sample. Sequenced material: naive CD8+ T cells sorted from blood. This specimen's cell subset or site label, per the study, means: CD45RA+CCR7+. The receptors come from a young man in good health.

The chain couples TRBV13 to TRBJ2-5, with 12 bases aligning to TRBD2. This CDR3 comprises 17 residues. The germline gives CDR1 PRHDT, CDR2 FYEKMQ (reference sequence). J was trimmed by 2 bases and V by 6 bases; bases with no gene match: 10. This CDR3 is CASSSDGLAGIQETQYF. In DNA form, the CDR3 reads TGTGCCAGCAGTTCAGACGGACTAGCGGGGATTCAAGAGACCCAGTACTTC.

The chain carries TRBV5-6 and TRBJ2-1; 10 bases fit TRBD1. The CDR3 has 18 residues. Per germline, CDR1 SGHDT and CDR2 YYEEEE. J lost 8 bases, V lost 0 bases, and 14 bases had no gene match. CDR3 DNA sequence: TGTGCCAGCAGCTTGGCCGGGACAGGGGCGGCTCTTTGGCATGAGCAGTTCTTC. It yields the protein CASSLAGTGAALWHEQFF.

V gene TRBV9 combines with J gene TRBJ1-3; D not resolved. Trimming pared 6 bases from V and 0 bases from J, leaving 4 bases between. The CDR3 consists of 12 residues. Germline CDR1 SGDLS, CDR2 YYNGEE. The CDR3: CASMGSGNTIYF. CDR3 sequence (DNA): TGTGCCAGCATGGGCTCTGGAAACACCATATATTTT.

This CDR3 reads CASSSPGGLRREQYF. The DNA of the CDR3 is TGTGCCAGCAGCTCACCAGGGGGATTGAGACGCGAGCAGTACTTC. This rearrangement joins TRBV11-2 to TRBJ2-7; 7 bases are shared with TRBD1. This CDR3 has 15 amino acids. The trim removed 4 bases at V and 6 bases at J, leaving 12 bases unmatched. CDR1 and CDR2 from the germline V gene are SGHAT and FQNNGV.

The rearrangement links TRBV11-2 to TRBJ2-7, with no clear D. The CDR3 is 11 amino acids. Germline lookup yields CDR1 SGHAT and CDR2 FQNNGV. Trimming removed 4 bases from V and 5 bases from J, with 6 bases in between. The CDR3 DNA reads TGTGCCAGCAGCTCCTTGGACGAGCAGTACTTC. It is translated as CASSSLDEQYF.

The chain has TRBV2 and TRBJ1-1; 7 bases agree with TRBD1. The CDR3 length is 11 residues. Looked up from germline, CDR1 is SNHLY and CDR2 is FYNNEI. V was pared by 8 bases and J by 8 bases, with 5 bases of the junction left unmatched. CDR3 nucleotides: TGTGCCAGCCCTGGACAGGTCGAAGCTTTCTTT. Protein: CASPGQVEAFF.

The chain has TRBV5-1 and TRBJ2-1; 9 bases are shared with TRBD1. Germline CDR1 SGHRS, CDR2 YFSETQ. After removal of 3 bases from V and 4 bases from J, the junction contained 5 bases not matched to a gene. CDR3 length: 15 amino acids. The CDR3, as DNA: TGCGCCAGCAGCTCCCGGGACAGGGCATACAATGAGCAGTTCTTC. Amino acid sequence: CASSSRDRAYNEQFF. Full variable domain (missing parts from reference TRBV5-1 and TRBJ2-1): KAGVTQTPRYLIKTRGQQVTLSCSPISGHRSVSWYQQTPGQGLQFLFEYFSETQRNKGNFPGRFSGRQFSNSRSEMNVSTLELGDSALYLCASSSRDRAYNEQFFGPGTRLTVL.

The chain employs TRBV6-5 and TRBJ2-2; D call uncertain. The CDR3 contains 15 residues. The germline V and J ends were trimmed by 2 bases and 6 bases, with 13 bases remaining between them. Germline CDR1 is MNHEY and CDR2 is SVGAGI. The CDR3 reads CASSYGVSFAGELFF. The CDR3, as DNA: TGTGCCAGCAGTTACGGAGTTTCGTTCGCCGGGGAGCTGTTTTTT.

CDR3 DNA sequence: TGTGCCAGCAGTAGGGGACCAGATACGCAGTATTTT. This translates into CASSRGPDTQYF. This chain connects TRBV28 to TRBJ2-3, with D perhaps given as TRBD1 or TRBD2 (5 bases each). CDR1 and CDR2 from the germline V gene are MDHEN and SYDVKM. CDR3 length equals 12 residues. Trimming cost V 5 bases and J 4 bases, with 7 bases left between them.

The chain uses TRBV14 and TRBJ2-7; maybe TRBD1 (6 bases). Germline CDR1 and CDR2: SGHDN and FVKESK. Trimming took off 5 bases at V and 3 bases at J, with 23 bases between the two ends. The CDR3 spans 17 residues. CDR3 sequence reads: CASSYRDNGEPGYEQYF. The CDR3 DNA reads TGTGCCAGCAGCTACCGGGACAACGGGGAACCCGGCTACGAGCAGTACTTC.

This chain joins TRBV18 and TRBJ2-5; D is undetermined. CDR1 is KGHSH and CDR2 is LQKENI in the germline V gene. The CDR3 spans 15 residues. Trimming shortened V by 2 bases and J by 1 base, and 11 bases separated the two germline ends. The CDR3 coding sequence is TGTGCCAGCTCACCAGTTGGAAGACTCCAAGAGACCCAGTACTTC. It is translated as CASSPVGRLQETQYF.

V and J are TRBV7-2 and TRBJ2-1, with D possibly called TRBD1 or TRBD2 (5 bases each). Germline V lookup: CDR1 SGHTA, CDR2 FQGNSA. Trimming cost V 2 bases and J 0 bases, with 14 bases left between them. The CDR3 runs to 17 residues. In DNA, the CDR3 is TGTGCCAGCAGCTTATTCTGGGACCTTAGCTCCTACAATGAGCAGTTCTTC. Its translation: CASSLFWDLSSYNEQFF. Based on the CDR3 plus reference TRBV7-2 and TRBJ2-1, the full variable domain is GAGVSQSPSNKVTEKGKDVELRCDPISGHTALYWYRQSLGQGLEFLIYFQGNSAPDKSGLPSDRFSAERTGGSVSTLTIQRTQQEDSAVYLCASSLFWDLSSYNEQFFGPGTRLTVL.

The V and J genes are TRBV6-6 and TRBJ2-1, with unresolved D. The CDR3 spans 12 residues. Germline V gene sequence: CDR1 MNHNY, CDR2 SVGAGI (reference sequence). Trimming pared 3 bases from V and 6 bases from J, leaving 6 bases between. This CDR3 reads CASSYESNEQFF. The CDR3 coding sequence is TGTGCCAGCAGTTATGAGTCCAATGAGCAGTTCTTC.

The V and J genes are TRBV27 and TRBJ1-2, with 7 bases aligning to TRBD1. The ends lost 8 bases at V and 0 bases at J; junction bases unmatched: 6. The germline CDR1 and CDR2 sequences are MNHEY and SMNVEV (reference sequence). The CDR3 is made up of 14 amino acids. CDR3 bases: TGTGCCAGCGGACGACAGGGAGCTAACTATGGCTACACCTTC. Translation gives CASGRQGANYGYTF.

The chain combines TRBV9 with TRBJ1-2, with D perhaps matching TRBD1 (5 bases). This CDR3 is 12 amino acids long. V was pared by 7 bases and J by 4 bases, with 11 bases between. Germline V gene lookup returns CDR1 SGDLS and CDR2 YYNGEE. The CDR3 region has the DNA TGTGCCAGCGGCGGGGCCATCTATGGCTACACCTTC. Translation gives CASGGAIYGYTF.

This rearrangement joins TRBV7-9 to TRBJ2-7; 9 nucleotides match TRBD1. The CDR3 totals 14 residues. The V gene's germline CDR1 is SEHNR and CDR2 FQNEAQ (reference sequence). J gave up 4 bases and V 5 bases, and 6 bases lay outside the gene matches. For the CDR3, the DNA is TGTGCCAGCAGCACAACAGGGGGCGTTTACGAGCAGTACTTC. Its translation is CASSTTGGVYEQYF.

The V call is TRBV15, the J call TRBJ2-3; 7 positions agree with TRBD1. V was clipped by 0 bases and J by 2 bases; unmatched bases: 17. This CDR3 comprises 20 residues. In germline, CDR1 is LNHNV, CDR2 YYDKDF (reference sequence). The chain's CDR3 is CATSRDKGAWVGAFTDTQYF. CDR3 in DNA: TGTGCCACCAGCAGAGATAAGGGGGCCTGGGTGGGTGCCTTCACAGATACGCAGTATTTT.

The gene calls are TRBV11-2 and TRBJ2-2, with 11 bases aligning to TRBD2. The V gene's germline CDR1 is SGHAT and CDR2 FQNNGV. CDR3 length: 15 residues. The V segment lost 8 bases and the J segment 6 bases; nucleotides outside the gene matches: 8. For the CDR3, the DNA is TGTGCCAGCTGGGTACTAGCGGGAGTCCCCGGGGAGCTGTTTTTT. It encodes CASWVLAGVPGELFF. Looking up the rest from reference TRBV11-2 and TRBJ2-2 gives the full variable domain: EAGVAQSPRYKIIEKRQSVAFWCNPISGHATLYWYQQILGQGPKLLIQFQNNGVVDDSQLPKDRFSAERLKGVDSTLKIQPAKLEDSAVYLCASWVLAGVPGELFFGEGSRLTVL.

The V and J genes are TRBV7-8 and TRBJ2-1; D gene unclear. The CDR3 totals 14 residues. V was trimmed by 0 bases and J by 4 bases, leaving 7 bases between them. The V gene's germline CDR1 is SGHVS and CDR2 FQNEAQ. CDR3: CASSLASGYNEQFF. In DNA, the CDR3 is TGTGCCAGCAGCTTAGCGTCCGGGTACAATGAGCAGTTCTTC.

This clone was recorded once. The chain employs TRBV5-6 and TRBJ2-7; D remains ambiguous. With 5 bases removed from V and 1 base from J, the gap between germline ends came to 10 bases. The germline gives CDR1 SGHDT, CDR2 YYEEEE. CDR3 length equals 13 residues. The CDR3 DNA reads TGTGCCAGCAGTGGACCGAATTCCTACGAGCAGTACTTC. Translation: CASSGPNSYEQYF.

The chain has TRBV29-1 and TRBJ2-2, with D perhaps TRBD1 (5 bases). V dropped 6 bases and J dropped 7 bases, with 12 bases sitting between them. CDR1 is SQVTM and CDR2 is ANQGSEA in the germline V gene. The CDR3 contains 12 residues. The CDR3 loop is CSVPDSLGELFF. In DNA form, the CDR3 reads TGCAGCGTGCCTGACAGCCTCGGGGAGCTGTTTTTT.

The chain carries TRBV4-3 and TRBJ2-7; 10 nucleotides match TRBD2. There are 18 residues in the CDR3. Germline assignment: CDR1 LGHNA and CDR2 YSLEER. The ends lost 1 base at V and 2 bases at J; junction bases unmatched: 11. As DNA, the CDR3 is TGCGCCAGCAGCCAAGGAGCGTCTAGCGGGAGTTTCACCTACGAGCAGTACTTC. Amino acid sequence: CASSQGASSGSFTYEQYF.

The chain couples TRBV7-8 to TRBJ2-7; D might be TRBD1 or TRBD2, each matching 6 bases. The CDR3 runs to 17 residues. Trimming took off 0 bases at V and 3 bases at J, with 18 bases between the two ends. Looked up from germline, CDR1 is SGHVS and CDR2 is FQNEAQ. DNA of the CDR3: TGTGCCAGCAGCTTAGCGGGGGGCTTTAGAATGGGCTACGAGCAGTACTTC. This codes for CASSLAGGFRMGYEQYF.

The chain combines TRBV6-1 with TRBJ2-5; D unclear. V dropped 2 bases and J dropped 2 bases, with 15 bases sitting between them. The CDR3 has 16 amino acids. The V gene's germline CDR1 is MNHNS and CDR2 SASEGT. CDR3 nucleotide sequence: TGTGCCAGCAGTGAATTGGGCAGGAGATTTCAAGAGACCCAGTACTTC. Its translation: CASSELGRRFQETQYF.

This sequence joins TRBV27 and TRBJ2-3; D not certain. The CDR3 contains 13 residues. V lost 1 base, J lost 2 bases, and 4 bases lay in between. CDR1 is MNHEY, CDR2 SMNVEV, per germline (reference sequence). The CDR3 spells CASSLWTTDTQYF. CDR3 DNA: TGTGCCAGCAGTTTATGGACCACAGATACGCAGTATTTT.

The chain couples TRBV11-2 to TRBJ2-7; 9 bases fit TRBD2. Germline loops: CDR1 SGHAT, CDR2 FQNNGV. V shed 6 bases, J shed 2 bases, and the junction held 8 bases outside the gene matches. The CDR3 spans 15 residues. CDR3 in DNA: TGTGCCAGCAGACTAGAAGCGGGAGGCCCCTACGAGCAGTACTTC. This codes for CASRLEAGGPYEQYF.

CDR3 coding DNA: TGTGCCACCAGCTCCAGTCCTCCTGGGACGTCAACCTACAATGAGCAGTTCTTC. Translation: CATSSSPPGTSTYNEQFF. The chain links TRBV15 to TRBJ2-1; D is perhaps TRBD1 or TRBD2 (5 bases each). V lost 5 bases and J lost 2, with 22 bases in between. The CDR3 runs to 18 residues. The germline CDR1 and CDR2 sequences are LNHNV and YYDKDF (reference sequence). Based on the CDR3 plus reference TRBV15 and TRBJ2-1, the full variable domain is DAMVIQNPRYQVTQFGKPVTLSCSQTLNHNVMYWYQQKSSQAPKLLFHYYDKDFNNEADTPDNFQSRRPNTSFCFLDIRSPGLGDTAMYLCATSSSPPGTSTYNEQFFGPGTRLTVL.

This chain joins TRBV9 and TRBJ2-3, with 9 bases matching TRBD2. The CDR3 is made up of 15 amino acids. The germline CDR1 and CDR2 sequences are SGDLS and YYNGEE. The J segment lost 1 base and the V segment lost 2 bases, leaving 2 bases of the junction unmatched. This CDR3 is CASSVASGGTDTQYF. CDR3 coding DNA: TGTGCCAGCAGCGTGGCTAGCGGGGGCACAGATACGCAGTATTTT. Full variable domain (remainder filled in from reference TRBV9 and TRBJ2-3): DSGVTQTPKHLITATGQRVTLRCSPRSGDLSVYWYQQSLDQGLQFLIQYYNGEERAKGNILERFSAQQFPDLHSELNLSSLELGDSALYFCASSVASGGTDTQYFGPGTRLTVL.

The genes are TRBV5-3 and TRBJ2-7; 7 nucleotides align to TRBD2. TRBV5-3 is annotated as an ORF whose role is uncertain. The trim removed 4 bases at V and 2 bases at J, leaving 6 bases unmatched. CDR3 length: 14 amino acids. CDR3 coding DNA: TGTGCCAGAAGCGAACGTAGCGGGCCCTACGAGCAGTACTTC. Its protein is CARSERSGPYEQYF.

V gene TRBV5-4 combines with J gene TRBJ2-3, with TRBD2 as a possible D gene (5 bases). This CDR3 is built from 16 residues. Per the germline V gene, CDR1 is SGHNT and CDR2 is YYREEE (reference sequence). V was pared by 3 bases and J by 4 bases, with 18 bases between. The CDR3 sequence: CASSSLSGFKADTQYF. The CDR3 region has the DNA TGTGCCAGCAGCTCCTTAAGCGGATTCAAGGCAGATACGCAGTATTTT.

Points on this clone: This specimen includes other DNA sequences encoding the same CDR3. CDR3 DNA sequence: TGCGCCAGCAGCTTGGATGGGTACAATGAGCAGTTCTTC. Protein product: CASSLDGYNEQFF. This chain connects TRBV5-1 to TRBJ2-1; no clear D. Germline lookup yields CDR1 SGHRS and CDR2 YFSETQ. V lost 0 bases and J 4 bases, leaving 5 bases between the germline ends. The CDR3 spans 13 residues.